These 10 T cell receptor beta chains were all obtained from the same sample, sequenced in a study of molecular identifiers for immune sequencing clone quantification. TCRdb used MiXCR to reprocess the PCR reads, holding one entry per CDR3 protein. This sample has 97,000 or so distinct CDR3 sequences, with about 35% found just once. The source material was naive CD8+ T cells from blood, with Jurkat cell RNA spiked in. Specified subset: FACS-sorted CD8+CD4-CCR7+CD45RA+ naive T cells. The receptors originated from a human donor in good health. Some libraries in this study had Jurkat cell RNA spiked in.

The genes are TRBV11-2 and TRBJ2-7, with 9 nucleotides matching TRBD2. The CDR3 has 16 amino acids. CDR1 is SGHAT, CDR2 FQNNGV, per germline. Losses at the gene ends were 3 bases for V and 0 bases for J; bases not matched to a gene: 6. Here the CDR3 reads CASSFATSGPSYEQYF. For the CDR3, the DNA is TGTGCCAGCAGCTTCGCGACTAGCGGACCCTCCTACGAGCAGTACTTC.

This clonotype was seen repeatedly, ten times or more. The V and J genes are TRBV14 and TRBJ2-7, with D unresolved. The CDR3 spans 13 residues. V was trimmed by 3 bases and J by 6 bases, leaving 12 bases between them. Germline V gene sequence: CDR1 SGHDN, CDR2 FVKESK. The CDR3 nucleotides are TGTGCCAGCAGCCATGCCAGCCGATCCGAGCAGTACTTC. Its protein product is CASSHASRSEQYF.

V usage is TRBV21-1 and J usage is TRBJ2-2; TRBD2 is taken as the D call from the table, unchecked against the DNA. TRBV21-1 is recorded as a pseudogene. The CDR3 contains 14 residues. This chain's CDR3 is CATTKAGNTGEQFF. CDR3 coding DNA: TGTGCCACCACAAAGGCGGGAAACACCGGGGAGCAGTTTTTT.

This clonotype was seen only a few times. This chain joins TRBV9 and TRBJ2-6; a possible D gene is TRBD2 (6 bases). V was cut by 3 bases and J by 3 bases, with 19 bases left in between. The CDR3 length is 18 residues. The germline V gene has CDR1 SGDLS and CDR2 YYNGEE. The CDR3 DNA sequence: TGTGCCAGCAGCGCTTCCTCAGGGAGGTTATATGGGGCCAACGTCCTGACTTTC. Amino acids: CASSASSGRLYGANVLTF.

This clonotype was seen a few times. CDR3 DNA: TGTGCCAGCAGCGTAGGTCCTAGCGGGAGTTTTGCCGGGGAGCTGTTTTTT. Its protein is CASSVGPSGSFAGELFF. This chain uses TRBV9 with TRBJ2-2; TRBD2 matches 10 bases. The ends lost 0 bases at V and 6 bases at J; junction bases unmatched: 8. There are 17 residues in the CDR3. Germline V CDR1 and CDR2: SGDLS, YYNGEE.

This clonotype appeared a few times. CDR3 coding DNA: TGTGCCAGCAGCCTCGACAGGGAGGCGATTCAGCCCCAGCATTTT. Its protein product is CASSLDREAIQPQHF. The V call is TRBV28, the J call TRBJ1-5; 7 bases agree with TRBD1. From germline, CDR1 is MDHEN and CDR2 SYDVKM. The CDR3 is 15 amino acids. With 6 bases clipped from V and 6 bases from J, the junction kept 11 bases outside the gene matches.

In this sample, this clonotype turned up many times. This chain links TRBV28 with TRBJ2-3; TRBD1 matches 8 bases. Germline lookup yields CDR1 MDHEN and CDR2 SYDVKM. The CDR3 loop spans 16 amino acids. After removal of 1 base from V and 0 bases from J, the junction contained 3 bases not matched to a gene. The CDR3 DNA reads TGTGCCAGCAGTTTATCAGGGGGCGGGAGCACAGATACGCAGTATTTT. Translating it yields CASSLSGGGSTDTQYF.

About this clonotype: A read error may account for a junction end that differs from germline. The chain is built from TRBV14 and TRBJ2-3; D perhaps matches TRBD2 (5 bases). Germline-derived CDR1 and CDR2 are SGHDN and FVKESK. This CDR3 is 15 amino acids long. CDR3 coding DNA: TGTGCCAGCAGCCAATGGTTAACTGCCGGGGATACGCAGAATTTT. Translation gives CASSQWLTAGDTQNF. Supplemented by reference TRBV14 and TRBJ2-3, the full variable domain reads EAGVTQFPSHSVIEKGQTVTLRCDPISGHDNLYWYRRVMGKEIKFLLHFVKESKQDESGMPNNRFLAERTGGTYSTLKVQPAELEDSGVYFCASSQWLTAGDTQNFGPGTRLTVL.

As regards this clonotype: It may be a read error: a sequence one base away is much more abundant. The CDR3, as DNA: TGTGCCAGCACCATGGGACAGGCCACAGATACGCAGTATTTT. Encoded protein: CASTMGQATDTQYF. V and J are TRBV7-9 and TRBJ2-3, with 8 positions matching TRBD1. After removal of 7 bases from V and 2 bases from J, the junction contained 5 bases not matched to a gene. The CDR3 is made up of 14 amino acids. CDR1 and CDR2 from the germline V gene are SEHNR and FQNEAQ (reference sequence).

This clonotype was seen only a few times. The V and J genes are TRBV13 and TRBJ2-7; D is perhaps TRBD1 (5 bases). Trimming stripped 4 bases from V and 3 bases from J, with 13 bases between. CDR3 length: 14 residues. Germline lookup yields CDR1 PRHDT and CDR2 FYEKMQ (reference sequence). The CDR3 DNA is TGTGCCAGCAGCTCGCAGGGCGCCAGCTACGAGCAGTACTTC. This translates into CASSSQGASYEQYF. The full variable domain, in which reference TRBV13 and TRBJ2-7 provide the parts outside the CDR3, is AAGVIQSPRHLIKEKRETATLKCYPIPRHDTVYWYQQGPGQDPQFLISFYEKMQSDKGSIPDRFSAQQFSDYHSELNMSSLELGDSALYFCASSSQGASYEQYFGPGTRLTVT.